The 32 T cell receptor beta chains presented below share a single source sample, sequenced in a study of blood T cell repertoires in COVID-19 (TCRdb year 2020). Library creation used the immunoSEQ multiplex PCR assay. TCRdb limited this immuneACCESS table to in-frame rearrangements with V and J called. A share of clones is missing; checked studies link under half to unresolved V genes, and the rest is unexplained. For this sample there are around 260,000 clones; 88% appear just once. Roughly 10% of the sample is in the top ten clones. What was sequenced was peripheral blood. Receptors were obtained from a woman in her 70s with COVID-19, enrolled during active disease.

V gene TRBV7-9 combines with J gene TRBJ1-1; D unresolved. The V end was cut by 5 bases, the J end by 12 bases, with 16 bases between. The CDR3 loop spans 12 amino acids. The V gene's germline CDR1 is SEHNR and CDR2 FQNEAQ (reference sequence). The chain's CDR3 is CASSVLGSRPFF. The CDR3 DNA reads TGTGCCAGCAGCGTCCTCGGTTCGCGGCCTTTCTTT. Looking up the rest from reference TRBV7-9 and TRBJ1-1 gives the full variable domain: DTGVSQNPRHKITKRGQNVTFRCDPISEHNRLYWYRQTLGQGPEFLTYFQNEAQLEKSRLLSDRFSAERPKGSFSTLEIQRTEQGDSAMYLCASSVLGSRPFFGQGTRLTVV.

The chain uses TRBV5-8 and TRBJ1-2; 8 bases line up with TRBD1. The length of the CDR3 is 15 residues. Germline CDR1 reads SGHTS; CDR2 reads YDEGEE. Trimming at V came to 0 bases and at J to 4 bases, leaving 5 bases not matched to a gene. The CDR3 bases are TGTGCCAGCAGCTTGGATACAGGGGGAGGCTATGGCTACACCTTC. Protein product: CASSLDTGGGYGYTF.

This chain connects TRBV30 to TRBJ2-3; D uncertain. V gave up 5 bases and J gave up 3 bases, with 12 bases separating them. CDR3 length: 13 residues. Germline values: CDR1 GTSNPN, CDR2 SVGIG (reference sequence). This CDR3 is CAWSAGLTDTQYF. CDR3 nucleotide sequence: TGTGCCTGGTCCGCCGGGTTGACAGATACGCAGTATTTT.

The V and J genes are TRBV24-1 and TRBJ2-5, with 9 bases fitting TRBD1. CDR3 size: 15 residues. V lost 4 bases to trimming and J lost 7 bases; unmatched junction nucleotides: 9. The germline V gene encodes CDR1 KGHDR and CDR2 SFDVKD. The CDR3 DNA reads as TGTGCCACCAGTGACTCGGACAGGGGATGGGGGACCCAGTACTTC. Translation gives CATSDSDRGWGTQYF.

V gene TRBV5-1 combines with J gene TRBJ2-1, with 9 positions matching TRBD2. The CDR3 consists of 15 residues. Germline CDR1 SGHRS, CDR2 YFSETQ. The V segment lost 0 bases and the J segment 9 bases; nucleotides outside the gene matches: 7. CDR3 in amino acids: CASSLVASGKTEQFF. CDR3 DNA sequence: TGCGCCAGCAGCTTGGTGGCTAGCGGGAAGACTGAGCAGTTCTTC.

This chain joins TRBV29-1 and TRBJ2-3; 9 bases fit TRBD2. V was pared by 3 bases and J by 7 bases, with 5 bases of the junction left unmatched. Germline lookup yields CDR1 SQVTM and CDR2 ANQGSEA. The CDR3 is made up of 13 amino acids. The CDR3 DNA sequence: TGCAGCGTTGACCGCGGGAGGGCATATACGCAGTATTTT. Protein sequence: CSVDRGRAYTQYF.

This rearrangement joins TRBV11-2 to TRBJ1-2; D perhaps matches TRBD1 (6 bases). Trimming removed 0 bases at V and 7 bases at J, with 12 bases between. This CDR3 region has 14 residues. Germline lookup yields CDR1 SGHAT and CDR2 FQNNGV. The CDR3 nucleotides are TGTGCCAGCAGCTTAGATGGGGGGGCGCGTGGCTACACCTTC. Translation gives CASSLDGGARGYTF. Variable domain in full (rest from reference TRBV11-2 and TRBJ1-2): EAGVAQSPRYKIIEKRQSVAFWCNPISGHATLYWYQQILGQGPKLLIQFQNNGVVDDSQLPKDRFSAERLKGVDSTLKIQPAKLEDSAVYLCASSLDGGARGYTFGSGTRLTVV.

The chain is built from TRBV4-3 and TRBJ1-2; TRBD1 matches 9 bases. V dropped 0 bases and J dropped 5; count of bases not matched to a gene: 7. Germline loops: CDR1 LGHNA, CDR2 YSLEER. The CDR3 length is 16 residues. The CDR3 nucleotides read TGCGCCAGCAGCCAAGAAGGCACCGGGACAGGGTATGGCTACACCTTC. Translating gives CASSQEGTGTGYGYTF.

The rearrangement links TRBV2 to TRBJ2-3; perhaps TRBD2 as D (6 bases). This CDR3 has 14 amino acids. The V and J ends lost 4 bases and 3 bases respectively, with 11 bases between them. Germline values: CDR1 SNHLY, CDR2 FYNNEI. The CDR3 region is CASSVDGRTDTQYF. The CDR3 nucleotides read TGTGCCAGCAGTGTGGACGGGAGAACAGATACGCAGTATTTT.

The chain combines TRBV24-1 with TRBJ2-2; 11 nucleotides line up with TRBD1. Trimming removed 4 bases from V and 7 bases from J; junction bases left unmatched: 10. Germline CDR1 and CDR2: KGHDR and SFDVKD. The CDR3 totals 17 residues. CDR3 sequence reads: CATSDLGTGGLGGELFF. The CDR3 bases are TGTGCCACCAGTGACCTCGGGACAGGGGGTCTTGGCGGGGAGCTGTTTTTT.

The V and J genes are TRBV28 and TRBJ1-2; 9 positions agree with TRBD1. V was clipped by 4 bases and J by 3 bases; unmatched bases: 12. The germline V gene encodes CDR1 MDHEN and CDR2 SYDVKM. The CDR3 contains 17 residues. CDR3 sequence (DNA): TGTGCCAGCAGTTCGTCGGGACAGGGCGCGAGGGACTATGGCTACACCTTC. Translated: CASSSSGQGARDYGYTF.

The V call is TRBV6-5, the J call TRBJ1-2; D perhaps matches TRBD1 (5 bases). The CDR3 length is 13 residues. The ends were cut back, 6 bases at V and 5 bases at J, with 13 bases in the middle. Germline V lookup: CDR1 MNHEY, CDR2 SVGAGI. CDR3 coding DNA: TGTGCCAGCAGCGAGGGAGGGGTTTATGGCTACACCTTC. Translated, it gives CASSEGGVYGYTF.

This clone was seen just once. The chain uses TRBV27 and TRBJ1-2, with D possibly TRBD1 on 5 matching bases. Germline V gene data show CDR1 as MNHEY and CDR2 as SMNVEV (reference sequence). The CDR3 extends over 14 amino acids. The V gene lost 6 bases and the J gene lost 0 bases, with 11 bases spanning the gap. The CDR3 spells CASRNRNPNYGYTF. The CDR3 DNA reads as TGTGCCAGCAGGAACAGGAATCCTAACTATGGCTACACCTTC.

CDR3: CASSIERDVQPQHF. The CDR3 DNA reads TGTGCCAGTAGTATAGAGAGGGATGTCCAGCCCCAGCATTTT. V is TRBV19 and J is TRBJ1-5; D ambiguous. The CDR3 is 14 residues long. V was shortened by 0 bases and J by 7 bases, with 10 bases between the two germline ends. CDR1 is LNHDA and CDR2 is SQIVND in the germline V gene (reference sequence).

The gene calls are TRBV10-3 and TRBJ2-7; no reliable D call. The CDR3 runs 14 residues. Germline CDR1 reads ENHRY; CDR2 reads SYGVKD. The V and J ends lost 0 bases and 4 bases respectively, with 10 bases between them. CDR3 DNA: TGTGCCATCAGTGAGTCGATCGTAGCTTACGAGCAGTACTTC. It is translated as CAISESIVAYEQYF.

The chain joins TRBV19 to TRBJ2-1, with 11 bases lining up with TRBD2. The CDR3 runs 14 residues. Unmatched junction bases numbered 5, after V lost 6 bases and J lost 7 bases. The germline gives CDR1 LNHDA, CDR2 SQIVND (reference sequence). CDR3 sequence reads: CASRPTSGRNEQFF. The CDR3, as DNA: TGTGCCAGTAGACCCACTAGCGGGAGAAATGAGCAGTTCTTC.

The chain is built from TRBV5-5 and TRBJ2-3; the match to TRBD2 covers 10 bases. Unmatched junction bases numbered 6, after V lost 3 bases and J lost 2 bases. The CDR3 is 16 amino acids. Germline V gives CDR1 SGHKS, CDR2 YYEKEE (reference sequence). The CDR3 DNA reads TGTGCCAGCAGCTATGAAGCGGGAGGGTACACAGATACGCAGTATTTT. It codes for CASSYEAGGYTDTQYF.

V and J are TRBV5-1 and TRBJ1-1; D call uncertain. This CDR3 spans 13 amino acids. Germline V CDR1 and CDR2: SGHRS, YFSETQ. V lost 0 bases and J 3 bases, leaving 6 bases between the germline ends. In nucleotides, the CDR3 is TGCGCCAGCAGCTTGGTGTCGGACACTGAAGCTTTCTTT. Residues: CASSLVSDTEAFF.

The chain uses TRBV24-1 and TRBJ1-5, with 7 bases identical to TRBD1. Per germline, CDR1 KGHDR and CDR2 SFDVKD. The CDR3 consists of 16 residues. The V segment lost 3 bases and the J segment 6 bases; nucleotides outside the gene matches: 10. In DNA, the CDR3 is TGTGCCACCAGTGATGAGACAGGGAGGTTCGGTCAGCCCCAGCATTTT. Translating gives CATSDETGRFGQPQHF.

This clone has just a few counts. V usage is TRBV16 and J usage is TRBJ1-1; 7 bases fit TRBD1. The germline V gene has CDR1 KGHSY and CDR2 FQNENV. This CDR3 has 14 amino acids. Trimming took 4 bases from V and 5 from J; bases not matched to a gene: 7. CDR3 DNA sequence: TGTGCCAGCAGCCGAGGGACAGTCGCGACTGAAGCTTTCTTT. Encoded protein: CASSRGTVATEAFF.

This clone was recorded only once. The chain is built from TRBV24-1 and TRBJ1-2; the match to TRBD1 covers 7 bases. There are 15 residues in the CDR3. CDR1 and CDR2 from the germline V gene are KGHDR and SFDVKD. Germline trimming cut 4 bases from V and 4 bases from J; bases unmatched to any gene: 8. The CDR3 loop reads CATSERGQPPYGYTF. The CDR3 coding sequence is TGTGCCACCAGTGAACGGGGACAGCCTCCCTATGGCTACACCTTC.

This chain uses TRBV4-2 with TRBJ2-7; D is perhaps TRBD2 (6 bases). V lost 4 bases, J lost 5 bases, and 6 bases lay in between. Germline loops: CDR1 LGHNA, CDR2 YNFKEQ. The CDR3 covers 11 residues. This CDR3 is CASSPSDEQYF. DNA of the CDR3: TGTGCCAGCAGCCCTAGCGACGAGCAGTACTTC.

The V and J genes are TRBV19 and TRBJ2-1, with a weak D call TRBD1 (5 bases). Germline V gene data show CDR1 as LNHDA and CDR2 as SQIVND (reference sequence). Trimming cost V 3 bases and J 9 bases, with 12 bases left between them. The CDR3 covers 13 residues. The CDR3 loop is CASSMSRDSEQFF. The CDR3 nucleotides read TGTGCCAGTAGTATGAGCAGGGATAGTGAGCAGTTCTTC.

The rearrangement joins TRBV10-1 to TRBJ1-5, with D unclear. The CDR3 totals 14 residues. Looked up from germline, CDR1 is WNHNN and CDR2 is SYGVQD (reference sequence). V was shortened by 4 bases and J by 6 bases, with 13 bases between the two germline ends. For the CDR3, the DNA is TGCGCCAGCAGTGGTAAGGAGGGTTGTCAGCCCCAGCATTTT. Encoded protein: CASSGKEGCQPQHF.

The chain has TRBV5-1 and TRBJ2-5; D may be TRBD2 (6 bases). The CDR3 is 12 amino acids. The V end was cut by 2 bases, the J end by 4 bases, with 6 bases between. CDR1 is SGHRS and CDR2 is YFSETQ in the germline V gene. CDR3 residues: CASSFSGETQYF. Here the CDR3 DNA reads TGCGCCAGCAGCTTTAGCGGAGAGACCCAGTACTTC.

The CDR3 nucleotides read TGTGCCAGCAGCCGCCGGGAGACCCAGTACTTC. Its protein is CASSRRETQYF. The J gene is TRBJ2-5, the V gene TRBV7-9, with no clear D. CDR3 length: 11 amino acids. Germline CDR1 SEHNR, CDR2 FQNEAQ (reference sequence). V lost 5 bases to trimming and J lost 5 bases, with 6 bases between them.

The chain recombines TRBV5-4 with TRBJ2-7, with TRBD2 matching 8 bases. CDR3 size: 15 residues. Germline V gives CDR1 SGHNT, CDR2 YYREEE (reference sequence). V dropped 0 bases and J dropped 5; count of bases not matched to a gene: 7. The CDR3 region is CASSLELAALDEQYF. CDR3 DNA: TGTGCCAGCAGCTTGGAACTAGCGGCCCTGGACGAGCAGTACTTC.

The CDR3 sequence is CATSRGGQVANVLTF. In DNA, the CDR3 is TGTGCCACCAGCAGAGGAGGACAGGTGGCCAACGTCCTGACTTTC. The chain links TRBV15 to TRBJ2-6, with 7 bases fitting TRBD1. The V gene end was trimmed by 1 base and the J gene end by 6 bases; junction bases not matched to a gene: 3. This CDR3 region has 15 residues. Germline loops: CDR1 LNHNV, CDR2 YYDKDF (reference sequence).

The V and J genes are TRBV7-6 and TRBJ2-3; TRBD2 might be the D (6 bases). From germline, CDR1 is SGHVS and CDR2 FNYEAQ. Trimming cost V 2 bases and J 3 bases, with 21 bases left between them. This CDR3 contains 18 residues. The CDR3 DNA reads as TGTGCCAGCAGCTTACCTCGGATCGGGAGTGGGTTGACAGATACGCAGTATTTT. As protein: CASSLPRIGSGLTDTQYF.

The chain recombines TRBV20-1 with TRBJ2-1; TRBD2 agrees at 7 bases. Germline CDR1 reads DFQATT; CDR2 reads SNEGSKA (reference sequence). The CDR3 is 17 residues long. V was pared by 3 bases and J by 1 base, with 12 bases of the junction left unmatched. The CDR3 region has the DNA TGCAGTGCTAGTAGGCGCATGGGCGGGAGTTCCTACAATGAGCAGTTCTTC. Translated, it gives CSASRRMGGSSYNEQFF.

This rearrangement joins TRBV27 to TRBJ2-2, with 9 bases identical to TRBD1. After removal of 0 bases from V and 6 bases from J, the junction contained 5 bases not matched to a gene. The CDR3 is 16 amino acids. Germline CDR1 and CDR2: MNHEY and SMNVEV (reference sequence). Here the CDR3 reads CASSLSGTGWAGELFF. CDR3 nucleotides: TGTGCCAGCAGTTTATCAGGGACAGGGTGGGCCGGGGAGCTGTTTTTT.

This rearrangement joins TRBV6-2 or TRBV6-3 to TRBJ1-5, with D perhaps TRBD1 (6 bases). The length of the CDR3 is 14 residues. Germline CDR1 reads MNHEY; CDR2 reads SVGEGT. V lost 5 bases, J lost 3 bases, and 11 bases lay in between. The DNA of the CDR3 is TGTGCCAGCAGTAGAGGACAGCTCAATCAGCCCCAGCATTTT. It is translated as CASSRGQLNQPQHF.